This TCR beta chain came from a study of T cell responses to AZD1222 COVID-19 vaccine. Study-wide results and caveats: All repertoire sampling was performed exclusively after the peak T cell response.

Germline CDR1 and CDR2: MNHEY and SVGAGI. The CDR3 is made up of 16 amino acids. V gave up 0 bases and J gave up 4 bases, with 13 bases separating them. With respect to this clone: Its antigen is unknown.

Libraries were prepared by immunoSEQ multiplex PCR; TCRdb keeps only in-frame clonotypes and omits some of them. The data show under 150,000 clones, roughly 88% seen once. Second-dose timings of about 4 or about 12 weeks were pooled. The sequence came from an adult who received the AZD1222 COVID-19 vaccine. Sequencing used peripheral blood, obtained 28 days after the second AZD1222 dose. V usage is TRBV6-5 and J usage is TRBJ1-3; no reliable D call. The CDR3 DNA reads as TGTGCCAGCAGTTACTCGTCCATAGGGAGAGGAAACACCATATATTTT. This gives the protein CASSYSSIGRGNTIYF.